These 14 T cell receptor beta chains were sequenced from one sample in a study of T cell responses to AZD1222 COVID-19 vaccine. Assay used: immunoSEQ multiplex PCR; TCRdb lists only in-frame clones, some missing. This repertoire shows approximately 140,000 clones, under 95% found once; its top ten account for 4% to 6%. Sequenced material: peripheral blood, taken on day 0 of AZD1222 vaccination. Receptors were obtained from an adult in good health.

For the CDR3, the DNA is TGTGCCAGCAGTTTAGGGCAGACCTTCGAAAAACTGTTTTTT. Translation gives CASSLGQTFEKLFF. This chain links TRBV27 with TRBJ1-4; D gene unclear. Germline loops: CDR1 MNHEY, CDR2 SMNVEV (reference sequence). The V end was cut by 2 bases, the J end by 8 bases, with 12 bases between. There are 14 residues in the CDR3.

The V gene is TRBV3-1 (or the pseudogene TRBV3-2), the J gene TRBJ1-1; the D is unclear. The ends were cut back, 1 base at V and 11 bases at J, with 11 bases in the middle. Germline V gene data show CDR1 as LGHDT and CDR2 as YNNKEL (reference sequence). The CDR3 loop spans 12 amino acids. CDR3 nucleotide sequence: TGTGCCAGCAGCCAAGGTGGACCTGGGGCTTTCTTT. This translates into CASSQGGPGAFF.

DNA for the CDR3: TGCGCCAGCAGCTTGGGAGTGTCGGTAAACTACAATGAGCAGTTCTTC. It yields the protein CASSLGVSVNYNEQFF. The chain recombines TRBV5-1 with TRBJ2-1; unclear D gene. The CDR3 is 16 amino acids. Germline V CDR1 and CDR2: SGHRS, YFSETQ. V lost 0 bases, J lost 3 bases, and 13 bases lay in between. Looking up the rest from reference TRBV5-1 and TRBJ2-1 gives the full variable domain: KAGVTQTPRYLIKTRGQQVTLSCSPISGHRSVSWYQQTPGQGLQFLFEYFSETQRNKGNFPGRFSGRQFSNSRSEMNVSTLELGDSALYLCASSLGVSVNYNEQFFGPGTRLTVL.

The V and J genes are TRBV7-3 and TRBJ2-1; 10 positions match TRBD2. V gave up 0 bases and J gave up 9 bases; unmatched junction bases: 5. Germline CDR1 is SGHTA and CDR2 is FQGTGA. The CDR3 sequence is 15 residues long. CDR3 region: CASSLTSGRAAEQFF. The CDR3 nucleotides read TGTGCCAGCAGCTTAACGAGCGGGAGGGCCGCTGAGCAGTTCTTC.

The chain couples TRBV10-3 to TRBJ2-3; 15 bases match TRBD2. J was trimmed by 5 bases and V by 6 bases; bases with no gene match: 6. The CDR3 has 16 amino acids. Germline V gene data show CDR1 as ENHRY and CDR2 as SYGVKD. The CDR3 here is CAISQGLAGGVDTQYF. The CDR3 coding sequence is TGTGCCATCAGCCAGGGACTAGCGGGAGGTGTAGATACGCAGTATTTT.

The chain uses TRBV27 and TRBJ2-7, with unresolved D. Germline V gene lookup returns CDR1 MNHEY and CDR2 SMNVEV (reference sequence). V dropped 6 bases and J dropped 3 bases, with 15 bases sitting between them. The CDR3 totals 14 residues. As DNA, the CDR3 is TGTGCCAGCAGATTGACACGGACCAACTACGAGCAGTACTTC. Its translation: CASRLTRTNYEQYF.

This chain joins TRBV6-6 and TRBJ2-1, with 8 bases identical to TRBD2. Looked up from germline, CDR1 is MNHNY and CDR2 is SVGAGI (reference sequence). This CDR3 has 16 residues. V gave up 3 bases and J gave up 4 bases; unmatched junction bases: 8. CDR3 bases: TGTGCCAGCAGTTATTTAATAGCGGGGAGTTACAATGAGCAGTTCTTC. The encoded protein is CASSYLIAGSYNEQFF.

The chain recombines TRBV28 with TRBJ2-2; D is unclear. Trimming took 3 bases from V and 8 from J, leaving 4 bases between them. Germline lookup yields CDR1 MDHEN and CDR2 SYDVKM. The CDR3 loop spans 11 amino acids. The CDR3 region is CASSFAGELFF. The CDR3 nucleotides read TGTGCCAGCAGTTTCGCTGGGGAGCTGTTTTTT.

The chain is built from TRBV6-6 and TRBJ2-7; D may be TRBD1 (5 bases). CDR3 size: 14 residues. Trimming took 1 base from V and 2 from J, leaving 9 bases between them. The germline gives CDR1 MNHNY, CDR2 SVGAGI (reference sequence). CDR3 bases: TGTGCCAGCAGTTACTTCCAGGGTCCCTACGAGCAGTACTTC. As protein: CASSYFQGPYEQYF.

V gene TRBV5-8 combines with J gene TRBJ1-1; D remains ambiguous. The CDR3 sequence is 15 residues long. V was trimmed by 3 bases and J by 6 bases, leaving 18 bases between them. Germline CDR1 and CDR2: SGHTS and YDEGEE. In nucleotides, the CDR3 is TGTGCCAGCAGCTCCAACAGCCACGGGTTTTCTGAAGCTTTCTTT. Encoded protein: CASSSNSHGFSEAFF.

The J gene is TRBJ2-7, the V gene TRBV7-2; 8 nucleotides align to TRBD2. V dropped 3 bases and J dropped 0; count of bases not matched to a gene: 7. The germline V gene has CDR1 SGHTA and CDR2 FQGNSA. CDR3 length: 16 residues. The CDR3 loop is CASSFRLALNSYEQYF. The DNA for the CDR3 is TGTGCCAGCAGCTTCCGACTAGCGCTAAACTCCTACGAGCAGTACTTC.

The V gene is TRBV11-2, the J gene TRBJ2-7; D is perhaps TRBD1 (6 bases). V lost 5 bases and J lost 0, with 11 bases in between. The CDR3 extends over 14 amino acids. The germline CDR1 and CDR2 sequences are SGHAT and FQNNGV. The CDR3 bases are TGTGCCAGCAGCCGCGACAGGAGCTCCTACGAGCAGTACTTC. Protein: CASSRDRSSYEQYF.

The chain couples TRBV2 to TRBJ2-7, with 8 bases matching TRBD1. This CDR3 is 14 amino acids long. J gave up 3 bases and V 7 bases, and 8 bases lay outside the gene matches. Looked up from germline, CDR1 is SNHLY and CDR2 is FYNNEI. The CDR3 spells CASMGGQADYEQYF. The CDR3 DNA reads TGTGCCAGCATGGGGGGACAGGCAGACTACGAGCAGTACTTC.

The chain combines TRBV7-2 with TRBJ2-1, with 8 positions matching TRBD2. With 5 bases clipped from V and 9 bases from J, the junction kept 12 bases outside the gene matches. Germline-derived CDR1 and CDR2 are SGHTA and FQGNSA. The CDR3 contains 15 residues. The chain's CDR3 is CASSPTGRGVAEQFF. In DNA, the CDR3 is TGTGCCAGCAGCCCAACTGGGCGGGGGGTGGCTGAGCAGTTCTTC.